This T cell receptor (beta chain) was sequenced during a study of cytomegalovirus exposure and HLA in healthy donors. The study's findings and limits: Previous analysis showed most TCR beta V segments were productive about 87% or about 30% of the time. TCR beta sequences reportedly predicted most subjects' HLA-A and HLA-B alleles accurately.

Researchers ran the PCR with 60 Vbeta and 13 Jbeta primers. Measured with immunoSEQ multiplex PCR; TCRdb has only the in-frame clones, and not every one. Altogether approximately 200,000 clones are present, approximately 84% being singletons, with the ten largest covering about 0.24%. CDR1 SGHVS and CDR2 FQNEAQ come from the germline V gene. The CDR3 is 14 amino acids. The V segment lost 3 bases and the J segment 3 bases; nucleotides outside the gene matches: 1. Concerning this clone: Its antigen is undetermined.

Source material: PBMCs. This chain links TRBV7-8 with TRBJ2-7; TRBD2 agrees at 11 bases. The clonotype was recovered from a boy younger than 18 in good health and CMV-seronegative. CDR3 region: CASSFTSGSYEQYF. The CDR3 DNA follows: TGTGCCAGCAGCTTTACTAGCGGGAGCTACGAGCAGTACTTC.